What follows are 26 T cell receptor beta chains derived from one specimen sequenced in a study of cytomegalovirus exposure and HLA in healthy donors. The PCR contained 60 Vbeta and 13 Jbeta primers. Sequenced by immunoSEQ multiplex PCR; TCRdb stores in-frame clones only, minus some. The sample contains more than 150,000 clones, about 80% of which appear only once. Material for sequencing was PBMCs. All receptors come from a man aged 50 or older in good health and CMV-seropositive.

A word on this clone: At the DNA level, this CDR3 is encoded by other sequences in the same sample as well. The V and J genes are TRBV6-1 and TRBJ1-2; 9 positions match TRBD1. The CDR3 covers 14 residues. Trimming took 5 bases from V and 1 from J; bases not matched to a gene: 2. Germline CDR1 reads MNHNS; CDR2 reads SASEGT. The CDR3 nucleotides are TGTGCCAGCAGTCCGGACAGGGGTAACTATGGCTACACCTTC. Its protein is CASSPDRGNYGYTF.

The chain is built from TRBV2 and TRBJ2-1; D is ambiguous. V gave up 4 bases and J gave up 4 bases, with 8 bases separating them. Germline V gives CDR1 SNHLY, CDR2 FYNNEI. CDR3 length: 13 amino acids. CDR3 sequence: CASSVPGYNEQFF. As DNA, the CDR3 is TGTGCCAGCAGTGTCCCCGGGTACAATGAGCAGTTCTTC.

CDR3 region: CASIDILNEQFF. The CDR3 nucleotides are TGTGCCAGCATCGACATCCTCAATGAGCAGTTCTTC. The chain carries TRBV28 and TRBJ2-1; D is unclear. V lost 7 bases to trimming and J lost 6 bases, with 10 bases between them. Per the germline V gene, CDR1 is MDHEN and CDR2 is SYDVKM. CDR3 length: 12 amino acids.

This sequence joins TRBV30 and TRBJ2-2, with a tentative D call TRBD1 (7 bases). The CDR3 is 16 residues long. The germline V gene has CDR1 GTSNPN and CDR2 SVGIG (reference sequence). Trimming left V 0 bases short and J 5 bases short, with 16 bases between. The CDR3 bases are TGTGCCTGGAGTGTAAGGGACAGCGGGCTTACCGGGGAGCTGTTTTTT. Encoded protein: CAWSVRDSGLTGELFF.

The CDR3 coding sequence is TGTGCCAGCTCGCGGGGCGGGGCGAGCCAGTACTTC. This translates into CASSRGGASQYF. The chain couples TRBV7-2 to TRBJ2-5; TRBD2 is a possible D gene (6 bases). The CDR3 totals 12 residues. CDR1 and CDR2 from the germline V gene are SGHTA and FQGNSA. Between the trimmed V and J ends, which lost 8 bases and 10 bases, there was a span of 17 bases.

The rearrangement links TRBV2 to TRBJ2-7; no clear D gene. CDR3 length: 16 amino acids. V lost 1 base, J lost 4 bases, and 17 bases lay in between. Germline CDR1 reads SNHLY; CDR2 reads FYNNEI. CDR3 DNA: TGTGCCAGCAGTGAAGTTTCCACCCACCTTCGGTACGAGCAGTACTTC. This codes for CASSEVSTHLRYEQYF.

The V call is TRBV28, the J call TRBJ2-7; D might be TRBD1 (5 bases). CDR3 length: 13 amino acids. Trimming shortened V by 5 bases and J by 6 bases, and 14 bases separated the two germline ends. The germline gives CDR1 MDHEN, CDR2 SYDVKM. The DNA of the CDR3 is TGTGCCAGCAGTCCCATCCGAAGGGGCGAGCAGTACGTC. The encoded protein is CASSPIRRGEQYV.

The chain carries TRBV6-1 and TRBJ2-1, with a possible D match to TRBD2 (6 bases). There are 22 residues in the CDR3. From germline, CDR1 is MNHNS and CDR2 SASEGT. V shed 0 bases and J shed 0 bases, with 27 bases lying between them. This CDR3 reads CASSEAWLGGLGGLSSYNEQFF. In DNA, the CDR3 is TGTGCCAGCAGTGAAGCGTGGCTTGGTGGTTTGGGAGGCCTAAGCTCCTACAATGAGCAGTTCTTC.

The rearrangement uses TRBV2 and TRBJ1-2; 9 positions match TRBD1. V trimming: 8 bases; J trimming: 6 bases; junction bases outside the gene matches: 7. The CDR3 covers 13 residues. Germline assignment: CDR1 SNHLY and CDR2 FYNNEI. CDR3 DNA sequence: TGTGCCAGCGGGGGACAGGGTCATAATGGCTACACCTTC. Its protein product is CASGGQGHNGYTF.

The chain recombines TRBV4-1 with TRBJ1-1, with D unresolved. V was clipped by 4 bases and J by 5 bases, with 20 bases between them. This CDR3 is 16 amino acids long. The germline V gene encodes CDR1 MGHRA and CDR2 YSYEKL. The CDR3: CASSLTKGALVTEAFF. The CDR3 DNA follows: TGCGCCAGCAGCCTCACGAAAGGAGCTCTTGTGACTGAAGCTTTCTTT.

The chain is built from TRBV4-2 and TRBJ1-2, with D possibly matching TRBD1 (5 bases). The CDR3 extends over 15 amino acids. Germline values: CDR1 LGHNA, CDR2 YNFKEQ. Trimming pared 4 bases from V and 1 base from J, leaving 13 bases between. CDR3 sequence: CASSPGGGVNYGYTF. The CDR3 coding sequence is TGTGCCAGCAGCCCCGGGGGAGGGGTTAACTATGGCTACACCTTC.

CDR3 in DNA: TGCGCCAGCAGCTTGGTACAGGGGGCGAGGAACACTGAAGCTTTCTTT. Translated: CASSLVQGARNTEAFF. J is TRBJ1-1 and V is TRBV5-1; 9 bases fit TRBD1. V lost 0 bases, J lost 1 base, and 4 bases stayed unmatched. Germline CDR1 is SGHRS and CDR2 is YFSETQ. This CDR3 contains 16 residues.

The rearrangement links TRBV7-2 to TRBJ2-3; D is uncertain. Germline V gives CDR1 SGHTA, CDR2 FQGNSA. V was shortened by 5 bases and J by 3 bases, with 9 bases between the two germline ends. CDR3 length: 13 residues. CDR3 coding DNA: TGTGCCAGCAGCCGATCGCGGACAGATACGCAGTATTTT. This gives the protein CASSRSRTDTQYF.

V usage is TRBV27 and J usage is TRBJ2-5; D is unresolved. The germline V and J ends were trimmed by 2 bases and 0 bases, with 7 bases remaining between them. Germline V gene lookup returns CDR1 MNHEY and CDR2 SMNVEV (reference sequence). This CDR3 contains 14 residues. The chain's CDR3 is CASSLRPNQETQYF. For the CDR3, the DNA is TGTGCCAGCAGTTTACGCCCTAACCAAGAGACCCAGTACTTC.

The chain carries TRBV15 and TRBJ2-5; D is ambiguous. CDR1 is LNHNV, CDR2 YYDKDF, per germline (reference sequence). Trimming pared 2 bases from V and 3 bases from J, leaving 4 bases between. This CDR3 spans 12 amino acids. CDR3 nucleotide sequence: TGTGCCACCAGCAGACGGGAAGAGACCCAGTACTTC. It translates to CATSRREETQYF. Together with reference TRBV15 and TRBJ2-5, the CDR3 gives the full variable domain: DAMVIQNPRYQVTQFGKPVTLSCSQTLNHNVMYWYQQKSSQAPKLLFHYYDKDFNNEADTPDNFQSRRPNTSFCFLDIRSPGLGDTAMYLCATSRREETQYFGPGTRLLVL.

The chain employs TRBV5-6 and TRBJ2-1, with TRBD1 matching over 9 bases. The CDR3 sequence is 17 residues long. Germline CDR1 SGHDT, CDR2 YYEEEE. Trimming at V came to 1 base and at J to 0 bases, leaving 5 bases not matched to a gene. The CDR3 region is CASSLWGTGSSYNEQFF. DNA of the CDR3: TGTGCCAGCAGCTTGTGGGGGACAGGGAGCTCCTACAATGAGCAGTTCTTC.

The chain recombines TRBV4-2 with TRBJ2-3; D remains unclear. The ends were cut back, 3 bases at V and 2 bases at J, with 12 bases in the middle. The germline gives CDR1 LGHNA, CDR2 YNFKEQ. This CDR3 is 15 amino acids long. Here the CDR3 reads CASSQNSRNTDTQYF. CDR3 nucleotide sequence: TGTGCCAGCAGCCAGAATAGCAGAAACACAGATACGCAGTATTTT.

V usage is TRBV13 and J usage is TRBJ2-1; TRBD2 is a possible D gene (6 bases). The V gene lost 7 bases and the J gene lost 1 base, with 11 bases spanning the gap. The CDR3 has 14 amino acids. Germline values: CDR1 PRHDT, CDR2 FYEKMQ (reference sequence). In DNA form, the CDR3 reads TGTGCCAGCAAGGAGGGGATATCCTACAATGAGCAGTTCTTC. Translation gives CASKEGISYNEQFF.

This chain joins TRBV10-2 and TRBJ1-6; the match to TRBD1 covers 9 bases. The CDR3 totals 13 residues. V shed 9 bases and J 9 bases; nucleotides not matched to a gene: 6. CDR1 and CDR2 (germline): WSHSY, SAAADI. The CDR3 protein is CASLDRGSSPLHF. The CDR3 coding sequence is TGCGCCAGTTTGGACAGGGGAAGTTCACCCCTCCACTTT.

The CDR3 here is CASSRPGSKETQYF. The CDR3 coding sequence is TGTGCCAGCAGCCGGCCCGGGTCTAAAGAGACCCAGTACTTC. This chain links TRBV5-4 with TRBJ2-5; D is unclear. The V gene lost 4 bases and the J gene lost 3 bases, with 13 bases spanning the gap. Germline V gene data show CDR1 as SGHNT and CDR2 as YYREEE (reference sequence). The length of the CDR3 is 14 residues.

This clone occurred a few times. The V call is TRBV4-2, the J call TRBJ1-3; D gene ambiguous. This CDR3 spans 15 amino acids. Trimming took 0 bases from V and 0 from J, leaving 6 bases between them. Germline values: CDR1 LGHNA, CDR2 YNFKEQ. The CDR3 spells CASSQDMSSGNTIYF. For the CDR3, the DNA is TGTGCCAGCAGCCAAGATATGAGCTCTGGAAACACCATATATTTT.

In its sample, this clone was seen a few times. The CDR3 coding sequence is TGTGCCAGCAGTTTAGGGGGAACTGGAAACACCATATATTTT. Its translation is CASSLGGTGNTIYF. The chain combines TRBV6-1 with TRBJ1-3; TRBD1 might be the D (6 bases). V dropped 5 bases and J dropped 2 bases, with 10 bases sitting between them. The germline gives CDR1 MNHNS, CDR2 SASEGT. CDR3 size: 14 residues.

The chain employs TRBV6-5 and TRBJ1-2, with unresolved D. The CDR3 loop spans 13 amino acids. Between the trimmed V and J ends, which lost 6 bases and 4 bases, there was a span of 12 bases. Germline assignment: CDR1 MNHEY and CDR2 SVGAGI. Here the CDR3 DNA reads TGTGCCAGCAGGTTTCGATCGGGCTATGGCTACACCTTC. This encodes CASRFRSGYGYTF.

This clone was counted only a few times. The V gene is TRBV27, the J gene TRBJ1-3; 10 bases are shared with TRBD1. The junction had 5 bases not matched to a gene; V was cut back by 2 bases and J by 4 bases. CDR3 length: 16 residues. CDR1 and CDR2 (germline): MNHEY, SMNVEV (reference sequence). CDR3 amino acids: CASSLIGTGAGNTIYF. The CDR3, as DNA: TGTGCCAGCAGTTTAATCGGGACAGGGGCAGGAAACACCATATATTTT.

This clone has just a few counts. This chain connects TRBV27 to TRBJ1-6; perhaps TRBD1 as D (6 bases). V was cut by 6 bases and J by 3 bases, with 12 bases left in between. The CDR3 contains 15 residues. From germline, CDR1 is MNHEY and CDR2 SMNVEV (reference sequence). The CDR3, as DNA: TGTGCCAGCAGCGGGGGGGGACACTATAATTCACCCCTCCACTTT. Its translation is CASSGGGHYNSPLHF.

A single count supports this clone. The CDR3 DNA reads as TGTGCCAGCAGACCCGCGGGGGGGGGTGCTGCAGGGGAGCAGTACTTC. Translating it yields CASRPAGGGAAGEQYF. This rearrangement joins TRBV11-2 to TRBJ2-7; 9 bases match TRBD2. J lost 7 bases, V lost 6 bases, and 16 bases had no gene match. In germline, CDR1 is SGHAT, CDR2 FQNNGV. The CDR3 covers 16 residues.